The rows below give T cell receptor beta chains drawn from one sample of a study of CD8+ T cells in alopecia areata. Sequenced by immunoSEQ multiplex PCR; TCRdb stores in-frame clones only, minus some. The data contain 120,000 to 150,000 clones, approximately 56% of them singletons. Sequencing was performed on CD8+ T cells sorted from blood. The receptors derive from a human donor in good health. CDR3s include the opening cysteine and the closing phenylalanine or tryptophan. The D gene is left open where the match is weak. Clone size, where shown, is once, few, many, or a class for clones that have expanded.

cdr3_length: 18
clone_size: once
d_call: TRBD1
v_call: TRBV15
j_call: TRBJ2-1
cdr3_nt: TGTGCCACCAGCACCTTGGACAGGGGCGACCGACGCTACAATGAGCAGTTCTTC
cdr3_aa: CATSTLDRGDRRYNEQFF

cdr3_length: 15
clone_size: once
d_call: TRBD2
v_call: TRBV7-9
j_call: TRBJ2-7
cdr3_nt: TGTGCCAGCAGCTTAGGGACTAGCGGGAGGGACGAGCAGTACTTC
cdr3_aa: CASSLGTSGRDEQYF

cdr3_length: 15
clone_size: few
d_call: .
v_call: TRBV4-1
j_call: TRBJ2-7
cdr3_nt: TGCGCCAGCAGCCAAGATGGACTCAGGGGTGACGAGCAGTACTTC
cdr3_aa: CASSQDGLRGDEQYF

cdr3_length: 13
clone_size: few
d_call: .
v_call: TRBV27
j_call: TRBJ2-3
cdr3_nt: TGTGCCAGCAGTTTACTAGGCACAGATACGCAGTATTTT
cdr3_aa: CASSLLGTDTQYF

cdr3_length: 13
clone_size: few
d_call: TRBD2
v_call: TRBV29-1
j_call: TRBJ2-2
cdr3_nt: TGCAGCGTCCCCGGGACTACCACCGGGGAGCTGTTTTTT
cdr3_aa: CSVPGTTTGELFF

cdr3_length: 18
clone_size: few
d_call: TRBD2
v_call: TRBV5-4
j_call: TRBJ2-2
cdr3_nt: TGTGCCAGCAGCTTCGGGACGCGGGCTAGCGGGAGCCCCGGGGAGCTGTTTTTT
cdr3_aa: CASSFGTRASGSPGELFF

cdr3_length: 14
clone_size: .
d_call: .
v_call: TRBV28
j_call: TRBJ1-5
cdr3_nt: TGTGCCAGCACTCTCCGTCGGGTCGATCAGCCCCAGCATTTT
cdr3_aa: CASTLRRVDQPQHF

cdr3_length: 11
clone_size: .
d_call: .
v_call: TRBV6-4
j_call: TRBJ2-3
cdr3_nt: TGTGCCAGCAGCCCCCGGGCTACGCAGTATTTT
cdr3_aa: CASSPRATQYF

cdr3_length: 13
clone_size: .
d_call: .
v_call: TRBV27
j_call: TRBJ2-7
cdr3_nt: TGTGCCAGCAGTTTATCCCAGTACTACGAGCAGTACTTC
cdr3_aa: CASSLSQYYEQYF

cdr3_length: 14
clone_size: few
d_call: .
v_call: TRBV2
j_call: TRBJ2-7
cdr3_nt: TGTGCCAGCAGTGATTCAATGGTAGGGGACGAGCAGTACTTC
cdr3_aa: CASSDSMVGDEQYF

cdr3_length: 15
clone_size: .
d_call: .
v_call: TRBV28
j_call: TRBJ1-5
cdr3_nt: TGTGCCAGTGGGGACGAGGCGTATAGCAATCAGCCCCAGCATTTT
cdr3_aa: CASGDEAYSNQPQHF

cdr3_length: 14
clone_size: .
d_call: TRBD2
v_call: TRBV6-5
j_call: TRBJ2-2
cdr3_nt: TGTGCCAGCTCGGCGGGGACTAGCGCGGGGGAGCTGTTTTTT
cdr3_aa: CASSAGTSAGELFF

cdr3_length: 16
clone_size: .
d_call: TRBD1
v_call: TRBV27
j_call: TRBJ2-5
cdr3_nt: TGTGCCAGCAAAAGATGGACAGGGGGCAGGGGAGAGACCCAGTACTTC
cdr3_aa: CASKRWTGGRGETQYF

cdr3_length: 14
clone_size: .
d_call: TRBD2
v_call: TRBV5-1
j_call: TRBJ2-7
cdr3_nt: TGCGCCAGCAGCCGGACTAGCGGGACCTACGAGCAGTACTTC
cdr3_aa: CASSRTSGTYEQYF

cdr3_length: 14
clone_size: .
d_call: .
v_call: TRBV27
j_call: TRBJ2-7
cdr3_nt: TGTGCCAGCAGTTTATCGGACGCAGGGCCCGAGCAGTACTTC
cdr3_aa: CASSLSDAGPEQYF

cdr3_length: 14
clone_size: .
d_call: .
v_call: TRBV30
j_call: TRBJ1-4
cdr3_nt: TGTGCCTGGAGTGCCTTATATAGCGATGAAAAACTGTTTTTT
cdr3_aa: CAWSALYSDEKLFF

cdr3_length: 14
clone_size: .
d_call: .
v_call: TRBV7-9
j_call: TRBJ2-2
cdr3_nt: TGTGCCAGCAGCCCTGGACTGAACACCGGGGAGCTGTTTTTT
cdr3_aa: CASSPGLNTGELFF

cdr3_length: 13
clone_size: .
d_call: .
v_call: TRBV29-1
j_call: TRBJ1-2
cdr3_nt: TGCAGCGTTGCGAACAGAGAGAACTATGGCTACACCTTC
cdr3_aa: CSVANRENYGYTF

cdr3_length: 10
clone_size: .
d_call: .
v_call: TRBV29-1
j_call: TRBJ2-1
cdr3_nt: TGCGGCTATATCTACAATGAGCAGTTCTTC
cdr3_aa: CGYIYNEQFF

cdr3_length: 14
clone_size: .
d_call: .
v_call: TRBV6-5
j_call: TRBJ2-7
cdr3_nt: TGTGCCAGCAGTTACTCCAACACCTTTTACGAGCAGTACTTC
cdr3_aa: CASSYSNTFYEQYF

cdr3_length: 13
clone_size: few
d_call: .
v_call: TRBV27
j_call: TRBJ2-1
cdr3_nt: TGTGCCAGCAGTTCGGGCTCCTACAATGAGCAGTTCTTC
cdr3_aa: CASSSGSYNEQFF

cdr3_length: 15
clone_size: .
d_call: .
v_call: TRBV6-5
j_call: TRBJ2-5
cdr3_nt: TGTGCCAGCGGGGAGACGGGGCAGTCCCAAGAGACCCAGTACTTC
cdr3_aa: CASGETGQSQETQYF

cdr3_length: 13
clone_size: few
d_call: TRBD1
v_call: TRBV29-1
j_call: TRBJ2-7
cdr3_nt: TGCAGCGTTGGGGACAGGGGGCTACGCGAGCAGTACTTC
cdr3_aa: CSVGDRGLREQYF

cdr3_length: 14
clone_size: few
d_call: .
v_call: TRBV29-1
j_call: TRBJ2-1
cdr3_nt: TGCAGCGTTGAGTTTGGGGAAGCCTACAATGAGCAGTTCTTC
cdr3_aa: CSVEFGEAYNEQFF